Listed below are T cell receptor beta chains from one sample, sequenced in a study of cytomegalovirus exposure and HLA in healthy donors. Assay: immunoSEQ multiplex PCR; the TCRdb copy retains only in-frame clones and omits some. The sample has approximately 110,000 clones, around 78% seen once. The specimen was PBMCs. The receptors originated from a man in his fifties in good health and CMV-seronegative. CDR3s include the opening cysteine and the closing phenylalanine or tryptophan. A D gene is named only where the DNA matches it firmly. Only some rows state a clone size, as once, few, many or a class for expanded clones.

d_call: .; j_call: TRBJ2-1; v_call: TRBV7-2; clone_size: .; cdr3_nt: TGTGCCAGCAGCTTAGCCGCACCGAGCTCCTACAATGAGCAGTTCTTC; cdr3_aa: CASSLAAPSSYNEQFF
d_call: .; j_call: TRBJ2-3; v_call: TRBV5-1; clone_size: .; cdr3_nt: TGCGCCAGCAGCTTGGCGGTGGCAGATACGCAGTATTTT; cdr3_aa: CASSLAVADTQYF
d_call: .; j_call: TRBJ1-4; v_call: TRBV19; clone_size: .; cdr3_nt: TGTGCCAGTAGTCCAGGCGAGGGAAGAAATGAAAAACTGTTTTTT; cdr3_aa: CASSPGEGRNEKLFF
d_call: TRBD2; j_call: TRBJ2-1; v_call: TRBV4-2; clone_size: once; cdr3_nt: TGTGCCAGCAGCCTTGGACTAGCGGGCAATGAGCAGTTCTTC; cdr3_aa: CASSLGLAGNEQFF
d_call: .; j_call: TRBJ2-7; v_call: TRBV6-5; clone_size: .; cdr3_nt: TGTGCCAGCAAGCCTACAGGAAGCGAGCAGTACTTC; cdr3_aa: CASKPTGSEQYF
d_call: TRBD1; j_call: TRBJ1-1; v_call: TRBV6-4; clone_size: .; cdr3_nt: TGTGCCAGCAGTGCATCGACAGGGGGCGCATGGACTGAAGCTTTCTTT; cdr3_aa: CASSASTGGAWTEAFF
d_call: .; j_call: TRBJ1-1; v_call: TRBV5-6; clone_size: .; cdr3_nt: TGTGCCAGCAGCTTGGAGGGAGAGGCTTTCTTT; cdr3_aa: CASSLEGEAFF
d_call: .; j_call: TRBJ2-2; v_call: TRBV25-1; clone_size: .; cdr3_nt: TGTGCCAGCAGTGGACAGGAGCACACCGGGGAGCTGTTTTTT; cdr3_aa: CASSGQEHTGELFF
d_call: .; j_call: TRBJ2-5; v_call: TRBV12-5; clone_size: .; cdr3_nt: TGTGCTAGTGGTTTGACGGTGGGGGGGCTTGTAGAGACCCAGTACTTC; cdr3_aa: CASGLTVGGLVETQYF
d_call: TRBD2; j_call: TRBJ2-1; v_call: TRBV19; clone_size: .; cdr3_nt: TGTGCCAGTAGTGCGAGACTAGCGGGGGCCAACAATGAGCAGTTCTTC; cdr3_aa: CASSARLAGANNEQFF
d_call: .; j_call: TRBJ1-6; v_call: TRBV11-2; clone_size: .; cdr3_nt: TGTGCCAGCAGCTCAGGGCGGAGCTCCTATAATTCACCCCTCCACTTT; cdr3_aa: CASSSGRSSYNSPLHF
d_call: TRBD1; j_call: TRBJ2-2; v_call: TRBV5-4; clone_size: .; cdr3_nt: TGTGCCAGCAGCTTGCGACAGGGGGGGAACGGGGAGCTGTTTTTT; cdr3_aa: CASSLRQGGNGELFF
d_call: TRBD2; j_call: TRBJ2-3; v_call: TRBV7-8; clone_size: .; cdr3_nt: TGTGCCAGCAGCTCCCTCCTGGGGGGGGGCACAGATACGCAGTATTTT; cdr3_aa: CASSSLLGGGTDTQYF
d_call: .; j_call: TRBJ1-2; v_call: TRBV7-3; clone_size: .; cdr3_nt: TGTGCCAGCAGCCTAGCAGGACTCAATGGCTACACCTTC; cdr3_aa: CASSLAGLNGYTF
d_call: TRBD1; j_call: TRBJ1-1; v_call: TRBV6-6; clone_size: .; cdr3_nt: TGTGCCACCCTAGTAGGACAGGGAAATACTGAAGCTTTCTTT; cdr3_aa: CATLVGQGNTEAFF
d_call: TRBD1; j_call: TRBJ1-6; v_call: TRBV7-6; clone_size: .; cdr3_nt: TGTGCCAGCAGCTTAGAAGTCCGGGACAGAGTGGGCCATTCACCCCTCCACTTT; cdr3_aa: CASSLEVRDRVGHSPLHF
d_call: .; j_call: TRBJ1-4; v_call: TRBV19; clone_size: .; cdr3_nt: TGTGCCAGTAGTGGCGGCCAGGGTAGTGAAAAACTGTTTTTT; cdr3_aa: CASSGGQGSEKLFF
d_call: .; j_call: TRBJ1-1; v_call: TRBV27; clone_size: .; cdr3_nt: TGTGCCAGCAGTTTCTTAAAGAACACTGAAGCTTTCTTT; cdr3_aa: CASSFLKNTEAFF
d_call: TRBD2; j_call: TRBJ2-1; v_call: TRBV6-6; clone_size: once; cdr3_nt: TGTGCCAGCAGGCCCGCGGGGGGGAGTTACAATGAGCAGTTCTTC; cdr3_aa: CASRPAGGSYNEQFF
d_call: .; j_call: TRBJ2-2; v_call: TRBV7-6; clone_size: .; cdr3_nt: TGTGCCAGCAGCTTAGCAGCGCACGAGGCCGGGGAGCTGTTTTTT; cdr3_aa: CASSLAAHEAGELFF
d_call: .; j_call: TRBJ2-2; v_call: TRBV4-3; clone_size: few; cdr3_nt: TGCGCCAGCAGCCAAGAATGGCGGGGCGGCGGGGAGCTGTTTTTT; cdr3_aa: CASSQEWRGGGELFF
d_call: TRBD1; j_call: TRBJ2-6; v_call: TRBV5-1; clone_size: .; cdr3_nt: TGCGCCAGCAGCCCCTGGACAGGGGCGGAAGGGGCCAACGTCCTGACTTTC; cdr3_aa: CASSPWTGAEGANVLTF
d_call: .; j_call: TRBJ2-2; v_call: TRBV18; clone_size: .; cdr3_nt: TGTGCCAGCTCACCACCGACAGGCCAGGGTGGGGAGCTGTTTTTT; cdr3_aa: CASSPPTGQGGELFF
d_call: .; j_call: TRBJ2-5; v_call: TRBV6-5; clone_size: .; cdr3_nt: TGTGCCAGCAGTTACTCAGTGGTGGGGGCCGCGACCCAGTACTTC; cdr3_aa: CASSYSVVGAATQYF
d_call: TRBD1; j_call: TRBJ2-1; v_call: TRBV29-1; clone_size: .; cdr3_nt: TGCAGCGCCAACCGGGACAGTGTCCATGAGCAGTTCTTC; cdr3_aa: CSANRDSVHEQFF
d_call: TRBD1; j_call: TRBJ1-1; v_call: TRBV11-1; clone_size: .; cdr3_nt: TGTGCCAGCAGGGGACAGGGGGCTCTCACTGAAGCTTTCTTT; cdr3_aa: CASRGQGALTEAFF
d_call: TRBD1; j_call: TRBJ1-3; v_call: TRBV7-3; clone_size: few; cdr3_nt: TGTGCCAGCAGCTTATCCGGGACAGGGGCTGGAAACACCATATATTTT; cdr3_aa: CASSLSGTGAGNTIYF
d_call: .; j_call: TRBJ1-2; v_call: TRBV18; clone_size: .; cdr3_nt: TGTGCCAGCTCACCACGCGGGGGGGCGGACTATGGCTACACCTTC; cdr3_aa: CASSPRGGADYGYTF
d_call: .; j_call: TRBJ2-1; v_call: TRBV9; clone_size: .; cdr3_nt: TGTGCCAGCAGCGTAGGAACCGCGGGACTGGAAAATGAGCAGTTCTTC; cdr3_aa: CASSVGTAGLENEQFF
d_call: TRBD1; j_call: TRBJ2-2; v_call: TRBV25-1; clone_size: once; cdr3_nt: TGTGCCAGCAGTGATTCAGGGGGACCCTTCCACACCGGGGAGCTGTTTTTT; cdr3_aa: CASSDSGGPFHTGELFF
d_call: .; j_call: TRBJ1-6; v_call: TRBV28; clone_size: .; cdr3_nt: TGTGCCAGCGCAATAGGGCAGGGTAGTTCACCCCTCCACTTT; cdr3_aa: CASAIGQGSSPLHF
d_call: .; j_call: TRBJ2-5; v_call: TRBV7-8; clone_size: few; cdr3_nt: TGTGCCAGCAGCTCCCGGTGGGGGCTCCAAGAGACCCAGTACTTC; cdr3_aa: CASSSRWGLQETQYF
d_call: .; j_call: TRBJ2-1; v_call: TRBV4-1; clone_size: few; cdr3_nt: TGCGCCAGCAGCCCCCGGGTCAATGAGCAGTTCTTC; cdr3_aa: CASSPRVNEQFF
d_call: .; j_call: TRBJ1-3; v_call: TRBV6-1; clone_size: .; cdr3_nt: TGTGCCAGCAGCGACACCTTTCAAGGAAACACCATATATTTT; cdr3_aa: CASSDTFQGNTIYF
d_call: .; j_call: TRBJ2-3; v_call: TRBV5-6; clone_size: .; cdr3_nt: TGTGCCAGCAGCACAGGACAGCGTCTCCGCACAGATACGCAGTATTTT; cdr3_aa: CASSTGQRLRTDTQYF
d_call: .; j_call: TRBJ1-1; v_call: TRBV18; clone_size: .; cdr3_nt: TGTGCCAGCTCACAGAGTGGGGCGTCGAACACTGAAGCTTTCTTT; cdr3_aa: CASSQSGASNTEAFF
d_call: TRBD2; j_call: TRBJ2-2; v_call: TRBV7-2; clone_size: few; cdr3_nt: TGTGCCAGCAGCACGGGCCTTAGCGGGTGGGGGGAGCTGTTTTTT; cdr3_aa: CASSTGLSGWGELFF
d_call: .; j_call: TRBJ1-2; v_call: TRBV5-5; clone_size: .; cdr3_nt: TGTGCCAGCAGCCTACAGGGAGGGGACTATGGCTACACCTTC; cdr3_aa: CASSLQGGDYGYTF
d_call: TRBD1; j_call: TRBJ2-5; v_call: TRBV7-8; clone_size: .; cdr3_nt: TGTGCCAGCGGCGCAGAGAACAGGGGCCAAGAGACCCAGTACTTC; cdr3_aa: CASGAENRGQETQYF
d_call: TRBD1; j_call: TRBJ2-2; v_call: TRBV15; clone_size: .; cdr3_nt: TGTGCCACCAGCAGAGATCTACAGGGGGCGGGCGGGGAGCTGTTTTTT; cdr3_aa: CATSRDLQGAGGELFF
d_call: .; j_call: TRBJ2-3; v_call: TRBV6-1; clone_size: few; cdr3_nt: TGTGCCATCAGTGCCGTACCCGGGACAACTAGCACAGATACGCAGTATTTT; cdr3_aa: CAISAVPGTTSTDTQYF
d_call: TRBD1; j_call: TRBJ2-2; v_call: TRBV7-2; clone_size: .; cdr3_nt: TGTGCCAGCAGCACCGGGACAGGGGGCGGTTCCGGGGAGCTGTTTTTT; cdr3_aa: CASSTGTGGGSGELFF
d_call: .; j_call: TRBJ1-2; v_call: TRBV7-9; clone_size: .; cdr3_nt: TGTGCCAGCAGCTTAGACGCCGGGGTTGGCTACACCTTC; cdr3_aa: CASSLDAGVGYTF
d_call: TRBD2; j_call: TRBJ2-3; v_call: TRBV2; clone_size: once; cdr3_nt: TGTGCCAGCACCGTTAGCGGGGTGGGAGATACGCAGTATTTT; cdr3_aa: CASTVSGVGDTQYF
d_call: TRBD1; j_call: TRBJ1-1; v_call: TRBV10-1; clone_size: .; cdr3_nt: TGCGCCAGTGCCCTTCAGGGCAGGGGGAATTTTTACTTAATGAACACTGAAGCTTTCTTT; cdr3_aa: CASALQGRGNFYLMNTEAFF
d_call: .; j_call: TRBJ2-4; v_call: TRBV5-6; clone_size: .; cdr3_nt: TGTGCCAGCAGCTTGGCCAGTTTAGCCAAAAACATTCAGTACTTC; cdr3_aa: CASSLASLAKNIQYF
d_call: TRBD2; j_call: TRBJ2-5; v_call: TRBV6-1; clone_size: .; cdr3_nt: TGTGCCAGCACAATGGGGGGGTGGGCGACCCAGTACTTC; cdr3_aa: CASTMGGWATQYF
d_call: .; j_call: TRBJ2-3; v_call: TRBV10-3; clone_size: .; cdr3_nt: TGTGCCATCAGCCAAACCCGGGGGGCGGGGAGAACAGATACGCAGTATTTT; cdr3_aa: CAISQTRGAGRTDTQYF
d_call: .; j_call: TRBJ1-2; v_call: TRBV28; clone_size: .; cdr3_nt: TGTGCCAGCAGTTTGCTTGAAAGCCGTGGCTACACCTTC; cdr3_aa: CASSLLESRGYTF
d_call: .; j_call: TRBJ1-6; v_call: TRBV6-1; clone_size: .; cdr3_nt: TGTGCCAGCAGCGACCACAGGTGGAATAATTCACCCCTCCACTTT; cdr3_aa: CASSDHRWNNSPLHF
d_call: .; j_call: TRBJ2-5; v_call: TRBV5-6; clone_size: .; cdr3_nt: TGTGCCAGCAGCTTGAGCGGGGAGACCCAGTACTTC; cdr3_aa: CASSLSGETQYF
d_call: .; j_call: TRBJ1-4; v_call: TRBV15; clone_size: few; cdr3_nt: TGTGCCACCAGCAGAGATGCGGAGGAGAAGGAAAAACTGTTTTTT; cdr3_aa: CATSRDAEEKEKLFF
d_call: .; j_call: TRBJ1-5; v_call: TRBV10-2; clone_size: .; cdr3_nt: TGCGCCAGCAGTGAGATTTGGTCAGGGCCCCAGCATTTT; cdr3_aa: CASSEIWSGPQHF
d_call: TRBD1; j_call: TRBJ1-4; v_call: TRBV5-1; clone_size: .; cdr3_nt: TGCGCCAGCAGCTTGACTTCTCCCCATGACAGGGAGACTAATGAAAAACTGTTTTTT; cdr3_aa: CASSLTSPHDRETNEKLFF